These T cell receptor beta chains were read from a single sample in a study of CD8 T cells in ankylosing spondylitis. One entry per CDR3 protein, called by TCRdb with MiXCR from the 5' RACE reads. The table records approximately 520,000 distinct CDR3 sequences, less than 6% of them present only once. The source material was blood, either unsorted or a sorted T cell fraction (not recorded which). These receptors all come from a male donor with ankylosing spondylitis. Each CDR3 is given with its conserved first and last residue. D genes are given only for firm matches. The size field is filled for only some rows; it gives once, few, many or a size class.

J: TRBJ2-1; size: many; V: TRBV7-3; D: TRBD2; CDR3: CASSSWGRDEQFF; DNA: TGTGCCAGCAGCTCCTGGGGGAGGGATGAGCAGTTCTTC
J: TRBJ1-1; size: many; V: TRBV4-2; D: NA; CDR3: CASSPRGLGGTEAFF; DNA: TGTGCCAGCAGCCCCCGAGGGCTTGGGGGCACTGAAGCTTTCTTT
J: TRBJ1-2; size: many; V: TRBV7-2; D: NA; CDR3: CASSSWVGYTF; DNA: TGTGCCAGCAGCTCTTGGGTCGGCTACACCTTC
J: TRBJ2-3; size: few; V: TRBV18; D: NA; CDR3: CASSPPGQGRNTQYF; DNA: TGTGCCAGCTCACCACCGGGGCAGGGGCGGAATACGCAGTATTTT
J: TRBJ2-1; size: many; V: TRBV27; D: TRBD2; CDR3: CASSYAGVRLEQFF; DNA: TGTGCCAGCAGTTACGCGGGAGTGAGACTTGAGCAGTTCTTC
J: TRBJ2-7; size: NA; V: TRBV3-1; D: NA; CDR3: CASSQVSGEQYF; DNA: TGTGCCAGCAGCCAAGTGTCTGGCGAGCAGTACTTC
J: TRBJ2-7; size: many; V: TRBV7-2; D: TRBD1; CDR3: CASSLRDRAYEQYF; DNA: TGTGCCAGCAGCCTGCGGGACAGGGCCTACGAGCAGTACTTC
J: TRBJ1-1; size: many; V: TRBV13; D: NA; CDR3: CATPGQHFATEAFF; DNA: TGTGCCACCCCGGGACAACACTTCGCCACTGAAGCTTTCTTT
J: TRBJ1-2; size: many; V: TRBV6-4; D: TRBD1; CDR3: CASSEGPGQAGYGYTF; DNA: TGTGCCAGCAGTGAGGGTCCGGGACAGGCGGGCTATGGCTACACCTTC
J: TRBJ2-3; size: few; V: TRBV7-2; D: TRBD2; CDR3: CASSLALAEGTDTQYF; DNA: TGTGCCAGCAGCTTAGCTCTAGCGGAAGGCACAGATACGCAGTATTTT
J: TRBJ2-6; size: few; V: TRBV9; D: NA; CDR3: CASSGWSGANVLTF; DNA: TGTGCCAGCAGCGGCTGGTCTGGGGCCAACGTCCTGACTTTC
J: TRBJ1-2; size: many; V: TRBV12-3/TRBV12-4; D: NA; CDR3: CASRVKNWSGYTF; DNA: TGTGCCAGCAGGGTCAAGAACTGGAGTGGCTACACCTTC
J: TRBJ1-5; size: NA; V: TRBV5-6; D: NA; CDR3: CASSQRMQPQHF; DNA: TGTGCCAGCAGCCAACGTATGCAGCCCCAGCATTTT
J: TRBJ2-7; size: NA; V: TRBV7-9; D: NA; CDR3: CASSLAMTEWDYEQYF; DNA: TGTGCCAGCAGCTTAGCGATGACAGAGTGGGACTACGAGCAGTACTTC
J: TRBJ2-4; size: many; V: TRBV7-2; D: NA; CDR3: CASSAAGHRSRIQYF; DNA: TGTGCCAGCAGCGCGGCGGGACACCGGTCCCGCATTCAGTACTTC
J: TRBJ1-5; size: many; V: TRBV12-3/TRBV12-4; D: TRBD1; CDR3: CASRGQDNQPQHF; DNA: TGTGCCAGTAGGGGGCAGGACAATCAGCCCCAGCATTTT
J: TRBJ2-5; size: many; V: TRBV5-1; D: NA; CDR3: CASSQNHQETQYF; DNA: TGCGCCAGCAGCCAAAACCACCAAGAGACCCAGTACTTC
J: TRBJ1-1; size: many; V: TRBV29-1; D: NA; CDR3: CSVGVGPNTEAFF; DNA: TGCAGCGTTGGGGTCGGACCGAACACTGAAGCTTTCTTT
J: TRBJ2-1; size: NA; V: TRBV12-3/TRBV12-4; D: NA; CDR3: CASSFLGTYNEQFF; DNA: TGTGCCAGCAGTTTCTTAGGGACCTACAATGAGCAGTTCTTC
J: TRBJ1-2; size: many; V: TRBV5-1; D: NA; CDR3: CASSLEPTGLGNYGYTF; DNA: TGCGCCAGCAGCTTGGAACCCACAGGCCTGGGGAACTATGGCTACACCTTC
J: TRBJ1-4; size: many; V: TRBV4-3; D: NA; CDR3: CASSQGGARDEKLFF; DNA: TGCGCCAGCAGCCAAGGGGGGGCGCGGGATGAAAAACTGTTTTTT
J: TRBJ1-5; size: many; V: TRBV4-3; D: NA; CDR3: CASSHTTGNQPQHF; DNA: TGCGCCAGCAGCCACACCACAGGCAATCAGCCCCAGCATTTT
J: TRBJ2-3; size: few; V: TRBV28; D: NA; CDR3: CASTSGFVDTQYF; DNA: TGTGCCAGCACCTCCGGGTTTGTGGATACGCAGTATTTT
J: TRBJ2-3; size: many; V: TRBV20-1; D: TRBD1; CDR3: CSARSGQGSITDTQYF; DNA: TGCAGTGCTAGATCGGGACAGGGGAGTATTACAGATACGCAGTATTTT
J: TRBJ1-4; size: many; V: TRBV4-3; D: NA; CDR3: CASSQGARKLFF; DNA: TGCGCCAGCAGCCAAGGGGCGAGGAAACTGTTTTTT